A selection of T cell receptor beta chains follows, all from one sample in a study of Ad26.COV2.S vaccination and SARS-CoV-2 variants. Profiling relied on immunoSEQ multiplex PCR, and the TCRdb table lists in-frame clones only, not all of them. The sample has roughly 700,000 clones, around 90% seen once. The sample was peripheral blood, taken in a trial of Ad26.COV2.S vaccine versus placebo. The receptor set was obtained from a person between 18 and 65 years old who received the Ad26.COV2.S COVID-19 vaccine or a placebo. CDR3s include the opening cysteine and the closing phenylalanine or tryptophan. Each record gives: J gene, clone size, V gene, D gene, CDR3 DNA, CDR3 protein. A D gene is named only where the DNA matches it firmly. Clone size is given for some rows only: seen once, a few or many times, or a class if the clone is expanded.

TRBJ1-2 - TRBV7-2 - TGTGCCAGCAGCTCAAACCTCCGGGGGCAAGGTGGCTACACCTTC CASSSNLRGQGGYTF
TRBJ2-7 few TRBV6-5 TRBD2 TGTGCCAGCATGTCGCTAGCGGGAGTATCCTACGAGCAGTACTTC CASMSLAGVSYEQYF
TRBJ1-3 - TRBV7-6 - TGTGCCAGCAGCTTAGCTCAAGACACCATATATTTT CASSLAQDTIYF
TRBJ1-6 once TRBV5-4 - TGTGCCAGCAGCTTGGGCAGGAGCTCCTATAATTCACCCCTCCACTTT CASSLGRSSYNSPLHF
TRBJ2-2 - TRBV4-3 TRBD1 TGCGCCAGCAGCCAAGCCGGCAGGGGGCCCGGGGAGCTGTTTTTT CASSQAGRGPGELFF
TRBJ1-1 - TRBV15 - TGTGCCACCAGCAGAGCCGGACATAACACTGAAGCTTTCTTT CATSRAGHNTEAFF
TRBJ2-1 - TRBV7-9 TRBD2 TGTGCCAGCAGCTCGATCAGACTAGCGGGGGGGCTTAATGAGCAGTTCTTC CASSSIRLAGGLNEQFF
TRBJ1-2 - TRBV19 TRBD1 TGTGCCAGTAGTAAGACAGGGGCCTATGGCTACACCTTC CASSKTGAYGYTF
TRBJ2-1 - TRBV30 TRBD2 TGTGCCTGGAGCAACCCCTCTAGCGGGACCTACAATGAGCAGTTCTTC CAWSNPSSGTYNEQFF
TRBJ2-1 - TRBV5-4 TRBD1 TGTGCCAGCAGCCAAGGACAGGTCTCCAACAATGAGCAGTTCTTC CASSQGQVSNNEQFF